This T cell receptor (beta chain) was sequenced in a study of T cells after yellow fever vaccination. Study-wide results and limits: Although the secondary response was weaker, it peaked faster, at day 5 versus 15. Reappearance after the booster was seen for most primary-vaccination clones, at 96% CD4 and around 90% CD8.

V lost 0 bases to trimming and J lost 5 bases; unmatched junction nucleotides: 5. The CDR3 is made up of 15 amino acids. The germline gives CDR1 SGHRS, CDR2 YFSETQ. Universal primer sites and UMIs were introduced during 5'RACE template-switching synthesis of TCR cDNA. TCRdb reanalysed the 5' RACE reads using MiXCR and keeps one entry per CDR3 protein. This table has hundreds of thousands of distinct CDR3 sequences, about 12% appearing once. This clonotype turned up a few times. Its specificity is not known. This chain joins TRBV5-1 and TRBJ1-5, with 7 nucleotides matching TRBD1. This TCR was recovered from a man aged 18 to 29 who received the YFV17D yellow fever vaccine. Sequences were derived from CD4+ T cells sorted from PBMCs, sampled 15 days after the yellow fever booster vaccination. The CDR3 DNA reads TGCGCCAGCAGCTTGGGGGGACAGTTGGATCAGCCCCAGCATTTT. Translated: CASSLGGQLDQPQHF.